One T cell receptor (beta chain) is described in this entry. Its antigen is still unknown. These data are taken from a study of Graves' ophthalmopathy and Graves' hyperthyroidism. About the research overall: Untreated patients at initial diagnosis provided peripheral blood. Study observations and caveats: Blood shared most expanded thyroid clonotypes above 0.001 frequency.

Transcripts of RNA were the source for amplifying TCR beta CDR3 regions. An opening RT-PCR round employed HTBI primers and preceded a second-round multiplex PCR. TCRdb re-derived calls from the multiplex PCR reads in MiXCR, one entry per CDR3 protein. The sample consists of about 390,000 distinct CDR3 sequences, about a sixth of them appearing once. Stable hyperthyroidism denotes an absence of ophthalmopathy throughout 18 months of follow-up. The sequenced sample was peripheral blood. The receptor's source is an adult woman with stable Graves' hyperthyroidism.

DNA for the CDR3: TGTGCCATCAGTGAGTCGGGGGACAGGTTCAATGAGCAGTTCTTC. This codes for CAISESGDRFNEQFF. The chain joins TRBV10-3 to TRBJ2-1, with 8 bases matching TRBD1. Germline V CDR1 and CDR2: ENHRY, SYGVKD. This CDR3 has 15 residues. The junction had 4 bases not matched to a gene; V was cut back by 0 bases and J by 6 bases.